Below are 5 T cell receptor beta chains sequenced from a single sample in a study of CD8+CD57+ T cells in acquired aplastic anemia. For CDR3 and TCR beta VDJ profiling, genomic DNA was the template used. TCRdb itself ran the reads through MiXCR, one entry per CDR3 protein. The table shows more than 45,000 distinct CDR3 sequences, with approximately 50% occurring only once. Previously, flow cytometry had revealed CD8+CD57+ cell expansion in the patients chosen for sequencing. Sequenced sample: sorted CD4+, CD8+, or CD8+CD57+ T cells (not recorded which) from PBMCs. These receptors were collected from a human donor with aplastic anemia.

The rearrangement links TRBV20-1 to TRBJ2-7; the D gene is possibly TRBD2 (6 bases). The germline gives CDR1 DFQATT, CDR2 SNEGSKA (reference sequence). The V end was cut by 0 bases, the J end by 11 bases, with 11 bases between. The CDR3 is 11 amino acids. The CDR3 bases are TGCAGTGCTAGAGATGGGCGGGGAGAGTACTTC. Translating gives CSARDGRGEYF.

This clonotype was counted a few times. The chain combines TRBV27 with TRBJ1-1, with a weak D call TRBD1 (6 bases). Trimming pared 2 bases from V and 5 bases from J, leaving 15 bases between. The CDR3 is 15 residues long. Germline CDR1 MNHEY, CDR2 SMNVEV (reference sequence). The CDR3 bases are TGTGCCAGCAGTTTAATCAAACAGGGTGGGACTGAAGCTTTCTTT. This encodes CASSLIKQGGTEAFF.

This chain uses TRBV9 with TRBJ1-5; possibly TRBD1 for D (6 bases). Trimming removed 0 bases at V and 5 bases at J, with 21 bases between. The CDR3 has 18 residues. Germline CDR1 and CDR2: SGDLS and YYNGEE. The CDR3 DNA is TGTGCCAGCAGCGTAGGGCTGGGGGCCCAAGGTGTGGATCAGCCCCAGCATTTT. Translating gives CASSVGLGAQGVDQPQHF.

V and J are TRBV12-3 or TRBV12-4 and TRBJ1-1, with 7 nucleotides matching TRBD1. The length of the CDR3 is 20 residues. V was clipped by 8 bases and J by 0 bases; unmatched bases: 24. CDR3 in amino acids: CASETKVDSGAGGMNTEAFF. The CDR3 DNA is TGTGCCAGCGAAACCAAGGTGGACAGCGGAGCAGGGGGAATGAACACTGAAGCTTTCTTT.

This clonotype was observed once. V usage is TRBV20-1 and J usage is TRBJ2-7; D possibly corresponds to TRBD2 (6 bases). The CDR3 spans 12 residues. The germline CDR1 and CDR2 sequences are DFQATT and SNEGSKA (reference sequence). Trimming took 6 bases from V and 2 from J, leaving 11 bases between them. The CDR3 nucleotides read TGCAGTGCCTTAGCGGTAGCCTACGAGCAGTACTTC. Its translation is CSALAVAYEQYF.